The source of this T cell receptor (beta chain) is a study of T cells in localized non-small cell lung cancer. General study findings and limits: A single tumor region was sequenced, leaving heterogeneity possible. Uninvolved adjacent lung had more T cell clonality than any other tissue, topping tumor. Among the top 100 tumor clones, a median 57 appeared in adjacent lung. Those with higher blood T cell density had longer overall survival.

Assay used: immunoSEQ multiplex PCR; TCRdb lists only in-frame clones, some missing. The sample has more than 12,000 clones; approximately 89% are singletons. With respect to this clone: Its specificity is not known.

This receptor was identified in a female donor at least 60 years old with stage I squamous cell lung carcinoma. This specimen consisted of peripheral blood, obtained before any cancer treatment.

As DNA, the CDR3 is TGCGCCAGCAGCCCTATCCGACACGGCGATTACACAGATACGCAGTATTTT. Protein product: CASSPIRHGDYTDTQYF. The chain recombines TRBV5-1 with TRBJ2-3; D is undetermined. Germline V gene sequence: CDR1 SGHRS, CDR2 YFSETQ. Trimming pared 4 bases from V and 2 bases from J, leaving 20 bases between. CDR3 size: 17 residues.